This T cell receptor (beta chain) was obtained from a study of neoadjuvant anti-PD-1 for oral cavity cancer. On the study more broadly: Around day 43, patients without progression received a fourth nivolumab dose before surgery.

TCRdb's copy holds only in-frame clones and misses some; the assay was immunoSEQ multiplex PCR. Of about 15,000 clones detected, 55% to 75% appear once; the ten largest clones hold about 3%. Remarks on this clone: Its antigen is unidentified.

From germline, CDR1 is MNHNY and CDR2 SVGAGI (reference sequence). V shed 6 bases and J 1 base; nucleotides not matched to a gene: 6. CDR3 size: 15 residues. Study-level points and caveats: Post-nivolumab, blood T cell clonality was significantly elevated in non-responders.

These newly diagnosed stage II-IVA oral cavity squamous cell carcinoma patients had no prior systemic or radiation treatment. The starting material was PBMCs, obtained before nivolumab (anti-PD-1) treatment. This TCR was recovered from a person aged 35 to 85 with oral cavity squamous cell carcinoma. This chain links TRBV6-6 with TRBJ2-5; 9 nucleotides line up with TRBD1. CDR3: CASRQTGGAQETQYF. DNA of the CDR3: TGTGCCAGCAGACAGACAGGGGGTGCCCAAGAGACCCAGTACTTC.